The 15 T cell receptor beta chains in this list originate from one sample, sequenced in a study of a mutant IDH1 vaccine in newly diagnosed glioma. Sequenced by immunoSEQ multiplex PCR; TCRdb stores in-frame clones only, minus some. The sample has around 30,000 clones; around 80% are singletons. Their cognate antigens are unknown. The time point was: week 35, safety follow-up. Every vaccine dose comprised 300 ug of mutant IDH1 20-mer peptide plus topical imiquimod. This specimen consisted of PBMCs, obtained from a glioma patient whose treatment included an IDH1 peptide vaccine. The receptors stem from a man aged 35 to 55 with glioma. Some clones in this sample may be carry-over from other donors' samples.

The chain couples TRBV30 to TRBJ2-2; TRBD1 agrees at 8 bases. This CDR3 has 15 amino acids. The J segment lost 5 bases and the V segment lost 2 bases, leaving 7 bases of the junction unmatched. Germline CDR1 and CDR2: GTSNPN and SVGIG (reference sequence). Here the CDR3 reads CAWSIGQGGTGELFF. The CDR3 DNA sequence: TGTGCCTGGAGTATCGGACAGGGCGGTACCGGGGAGCTGTTTTTT.

The chain has TRBV29-1 and TRBJ2-6; tentative D call: TRBD1 (6 bases). The CDR3 totals 15 residues. CDR1 SQVTM and CDR2 ANQGSEA come from the germline V gene. Trimming stripped 6 bases from V and 0 bases from J, with 12 bases between. CDR3 sequence (DNA): TGCAGCGTACAGGGTTCCCTCTCTGGGGCCAACGTCCTGACTTTC. Translating gives CSVQGSLSGANVLTF.

This rearrangement joins TRBV29-1 to TRBJ2-1; D gene ambiguous. V was clipped by 4 bases and J by 7 bases, with 5 bases between them. The CDR3 has 10 amino acids. Germline CDR1 is SQVTM and CDR2 is ANQGSEA. The CDR3 reads CSVAVNEQFF. The CDR3, as DNA: TGCAGCGTTGCTGTAAATGAGCAGTTCTTC.

The chain has TRBV9 and TRBJ1-6; perhaps TRBD1 as D (5 bases). This CDR3 comprises 15 residues. The ends were cut back, 6 bases at V and 6 bases at J, with 16 bases in the middle. CDR1 and CDR2 from the germline V gene are SGDLS and YYNGEE. CDR3 in amino acids: CASTRGDRGNSPLHF. The CDR3 nucleotides are TGTGCCAGCACCAGAGGGGATCGTGGTAATTCACCCCTCCACTTT.

This clone was detected a few times. The chain couples TRBV5-4 to TRBJ2-7; D not certain. This CDR3 is 13 amino acids long. Germline assignment: CDR1 SGHNT and CDR2 YYREEE (reference sequence). Trimming removed 2 bases from V and 4 bases from J, with 10 bases in between. CDR3 in amino acids: CASSFQREYEQYF. CDR3 DNA: TGTGCCAGCAGCTTCCAACGCGAGTACGAGCAGTACTTC.

This chain links TRBV18 with TRBJ1-5; TRBD1 might be the D (5 bases). The CDR3 covers 13 residues. The V gene's germline CDR1 is KGHSH and CDR2 LQKENI. Trimming took off 3 bases at V and 3 bases at J, with 6 bases between the two ends. CDR3 amino acids: CASSPDINQPQHF. The CDR3, as DNA: TGTGCCAGCTCACCGGACATCAATCAGCCCCAGCATTTT. The whole variable domain, filled in from reference TRBV18 and TRBJ1-5, reads NAGVMQNPRHLVRRRGQEARLRCSPMKGHSHVYWYRQLPEEGLKFMVYLQKENIIDESGMPKERFSAEFPKEGPSILRIQQVVRGDSAAYFCASSPDINQPQHFGDGTRLSIL.

The rearrangement joins TRBV6-5 to TRBJ1-5; tentative D call: TRBD1 (5 bases). The V gene's germline CDR1 is MNHEY and CDR2 SVGAGI. The CDR3 runs to 13 residues. V gave up 6 bases and J gave up 5 bases, with 11 bases separating them. CDR3 DNA sequence: TGTGCCAGCAGCGACAGTTTCCATCAGCCCCAGCATTTT. It is translated as CASSDSFHQPQHF.

The chain has TRBV18 and TRBJ2-6; no definite D call. The CDR3 runs 12 residues. The V and J ends lost 4 bases and 13 bases respectively, with 11 bases between them. Germline CDR1 is KGHSH and CDR2 is LQKENI. The DNA of the CDR3 is TGTGCCAGCTCACTGACACCTGTAGTCCTGACTTTC. Translation: CASSLTPVVLTF. Based on the CDR3 plus reference TRBV18 and TRBJ2-6, the full variable domain is NAGVMQNPRHLVRRRGQEARLRCSPMKGHSHVYWYRQLPEEGLKFMVYLQKENIIDESGMPKERFSAEFPKEGPSILRIQQVVRGDSAAYFCASSLTPVVLTFGAGSRLTVL.

The chain carries TRBV29-1 and TRBJ1-1, with D possibly matching TRBD1 (6 bases). Germline CDR1 SQVTM, CDR2 ANQGSEA. V dropped 7 bases and J dropped 10 bases, with 25 bases sitting between them. The CDR3 totals 14 residues. The CDR3 nucleotides read TGCAGCGCCTGGGACGACAGGTACGAGCGTGGAGCTTTCTTT. Translated, it gives CSAWDDRYERGAFF.

The rearrangement joins TRBV6-6 to TRBJ2-5, with 7 bases aligning to TRBD1. This CDR3 comprises 16 residues. Trimming removed 5 bases from V and 1 base from J; junction bases left unmatched: 10. From germline, CDR1 is MNHNY and CDR2 SVGAGI (reference sequence). CDR3 in DNA: TGTGCCAGCAGTCGACCGGATCGACAGGGCCAAGAGACCCAGTACTTC. As protein: CASSRPDRQGQETQYF.

The chain uses TRBV10-3 and TRBJ1-6, with D unclear. The CDR3 contains 18 residues. The germline V and J ends were trimmed by 0 bases and 7 bases, with 19 bases remaining between them. Germline V lookup: CDR1 ENHRY, CDR2 SYGVKD. DNA of the CDR3: TGTGCCATCAGTGAGTCGAACTATCGCGACGGTCGAAATTCACCCCTCCACTTT. Amino acid sequence: CAISESNYRDGRNSPLHF.

The chain has TRBV6-1 and TRBJ2-7; TRBD1 matches 7 bases. In germline, CDR1 is MNHNS, CDR2 SASEGT. J was trimmed by 4 bases and V by 4 bases; bases with no gene match: 7. The CDR3 totals 14 residues. DNA for the CDR3: TGTGCCAGCAGTGGGAGACAGGGTGGGTACGAGCAGTACTTC. The encoded protein is CASSGRQGGYEQYF.

This sequence joins TRBV5-4 and TRBJ1-4; D may be TRBD1 (5 bases). CDR1 is SGHNT, CDR2 YYREEE, per germline (reference sequence). The V and J ends lost 10 bases and 3 bases respectively, with 13 bases between them. The CDR3 runs to 13 residues. CDR3 residues: CAGALGANEKLFF. The CDR3, as DNA: TGTGCCGGGGCCTTGGGAGCTAATGAAAAACTGTTTTTT.

This rearrangement joins TRBV25-1 to TRBJ2-5, with TRBD2 matching 7 bases. Unmatched junction bases numbered 2, after V lost 3 bases and J lost 1 base. Germline V gives CDR1 MGHDK, CDR2 SYGVNS. This CDR3 contains 14 residues. CDR3 in amino acids: CASSDGGSQETQYF. CDR3 in DNA: TGTGCCAGCAGTGACGGGGGGTCCCAAGAGACCCAGTACTTC.

The chain is built from TRBV27 and TRBJ2-2; 7 bases fit TRBD1. Trimming cost V 4 bases and J 0 bases; bases outside gene matches: 2. Germline V gene data show CDR1 as MNHEY and CDR2 as SMNVEV (reference sequence). This CDR3 is built from 15 residues. CDR3 amino acids: CASSSQGTNTGELFF. CDR3 coding DNA: TGTGCCAGCAGTTCACAGGGGACGAACACCGGGGAGCTGTTTTTT.